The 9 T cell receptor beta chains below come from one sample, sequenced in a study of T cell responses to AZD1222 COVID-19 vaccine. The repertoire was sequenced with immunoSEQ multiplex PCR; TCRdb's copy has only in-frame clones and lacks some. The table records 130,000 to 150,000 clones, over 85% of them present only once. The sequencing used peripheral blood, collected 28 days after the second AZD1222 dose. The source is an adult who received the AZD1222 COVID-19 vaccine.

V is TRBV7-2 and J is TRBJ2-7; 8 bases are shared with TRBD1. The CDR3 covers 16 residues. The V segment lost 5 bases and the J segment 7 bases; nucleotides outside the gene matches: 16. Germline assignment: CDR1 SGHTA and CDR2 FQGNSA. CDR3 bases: TGTGCCAGCAGCCCCCCCAGGACAGGGTGGAAGGGGGAGCAGTACTTC. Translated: CASSPPRTGWKGEQYF.

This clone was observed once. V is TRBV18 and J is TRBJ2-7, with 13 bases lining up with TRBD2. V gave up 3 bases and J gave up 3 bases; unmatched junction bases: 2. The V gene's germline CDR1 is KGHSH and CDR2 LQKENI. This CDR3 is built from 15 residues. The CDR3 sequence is CASSPGTSGNYEQYF. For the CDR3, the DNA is TGTGCCAGCTCACCGGGGACTAGCGGGAACTACGAGCAGTACTTC.

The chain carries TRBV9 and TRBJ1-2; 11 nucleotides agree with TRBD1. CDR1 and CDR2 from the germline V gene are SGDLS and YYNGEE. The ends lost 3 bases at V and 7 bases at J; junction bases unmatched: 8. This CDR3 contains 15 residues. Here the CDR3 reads CASSGLGTGGTGYTF. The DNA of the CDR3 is TGTGCCAGCAGCGGACTCGGGACAGGGGGTACTGGCTACACCTTC.

The CDR3, as DNA: TGTGCCACCAGCAGAGATAGGGGAGCGGGAGAGCAGTTCTTC. It encodes CATSRDRGAGEQFF. The rearrangement uses TRBV15 and TRBJ2-1, with 7 positions matching TRBD2. The V segment lost 0 bases and the J segment 10 bases; nucleotides outside the gene matches: 6. This CDR3 contains 14 residues. CDR1 and CDR2 (germline): LNHNV, YYDKDF (reference sequence).

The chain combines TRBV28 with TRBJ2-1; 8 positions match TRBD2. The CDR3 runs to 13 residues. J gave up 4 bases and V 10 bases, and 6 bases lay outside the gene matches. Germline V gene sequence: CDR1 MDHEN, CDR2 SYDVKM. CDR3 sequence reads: CATRTSLYNEQFF. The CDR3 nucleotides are TGTGCCACCAGGACTAGCCTGTACAATGAGCAGTTCTTC. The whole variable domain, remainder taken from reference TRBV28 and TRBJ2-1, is DVKVTQSSRYLVKRTGEKVFLECVQDMDHENMFWYRQDPGLGLRLIYFSYDVKMKEKGDIPEGYSVSREKKERFSLILESASTNQTSMYLCATRTSLYNEQFFGPGTRLTVL.

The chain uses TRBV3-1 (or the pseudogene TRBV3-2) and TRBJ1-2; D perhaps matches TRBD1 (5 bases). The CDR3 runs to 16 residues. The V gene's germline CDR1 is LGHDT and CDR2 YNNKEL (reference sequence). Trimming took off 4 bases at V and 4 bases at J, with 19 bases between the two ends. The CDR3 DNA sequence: TGTGCCAGCAGCCTAATAACGGACAAGGGAGGCTATGGCTACACCTTC. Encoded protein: CASSLITDKGGYGYTF.

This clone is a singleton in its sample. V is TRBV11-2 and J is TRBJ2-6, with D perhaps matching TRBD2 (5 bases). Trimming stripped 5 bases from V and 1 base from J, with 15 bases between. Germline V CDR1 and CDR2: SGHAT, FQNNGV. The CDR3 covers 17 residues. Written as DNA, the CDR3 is TGTGCCAGCAGCCCCTACGCGGGCCAATCTGGGGCCAACGTCCTGACTTTC. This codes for CASSPYAGQSGANVLTF.

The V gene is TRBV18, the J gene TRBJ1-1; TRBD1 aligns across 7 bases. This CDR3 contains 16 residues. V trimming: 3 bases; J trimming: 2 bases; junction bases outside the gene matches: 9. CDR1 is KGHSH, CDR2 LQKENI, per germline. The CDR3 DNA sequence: TGTGCCAGCTCACCCGGGGAGGGGGCGATTAACACTGAAGCTTTCTTT. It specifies CASSPGEGAINTEAFF.

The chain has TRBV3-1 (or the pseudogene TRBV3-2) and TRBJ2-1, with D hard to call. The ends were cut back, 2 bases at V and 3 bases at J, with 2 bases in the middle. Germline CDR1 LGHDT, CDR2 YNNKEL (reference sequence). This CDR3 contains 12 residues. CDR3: CASSQFYNEQFF. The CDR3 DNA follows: TGTGCCAGCAGCCAATTCTACAATGAGCAGTTCTTC.